The 24 T cell receptor beta chains in this list originate from one sample, sequenced in a study of T cells in localized non-small cell lung cancer. TCRdb's table, derived via immunoSEQ multiplex PCR, lists solely in-frame clones and lacks some. Of about 22,000 clones in the sample, around 85% were seen once. Sample: peripheral blood, taken before any cancer treatment. The receptors come from a man aged 35-75 years with stage I lung adenocarcinoma.

The CDR3 reads CASSSVGAREQYF. In nucleotides, the CDR3 is TGTGCCAGCAGCTCAGTAGGGGCGCGGGAGCAGTACTTC. This chain connects TRBV6-6 to TRBJ2-7; TRBD1 is a possible D gene (5 bases). Germline lookup yields CDR1 MNHNY and CDR2 SVGAGI (reference sequence). The CDR3 has 13 amino acids. Trimming removed 6 bases from V and 7 bases from J, with 16 bases in between.

V gene TRBV28 combines with J gene TRBJ1-5; the D is unclear. The CDR3 spans 11 residues. The germline gives CDR1 MDHEN, CDR2 SYDVKM. V lost 2 bases and J lost 4, with 0 bases in between. For the CDR3, the DNA is TGTGCCAGCAGTTTAAATCAGCCCCAGCATTTT. Encoded protein: CASSLNQPQHF.

The chain employs TRBV15 and TRBJ1-1; no clear D. Germline V gene lookup returns CDR1 LNHNV and CDR2 YYDKDF (reference sequence). Trimming pared 1 base from V and 12 bases from J, leaving 15 bases between. The CDR3 has 13 amino acids. CDR3 loop: CATSRAVLHPSFF. DNA for the CDR3: TGTGCCACCAGCAGAGCGGTACTGCATCCCTCTTTCTTT.

This clone was detected once. This chain connects TRBV7-9 to TRBJ2-6, with D unclear. The CDR3 has 15 amino acids. Looked up from germline, CDR1 is SEHNR and CDR2 is FQNEAQ (reference sequence). V lost 5 bases and J 0 bases, leaving 8 bases between the germline ends. This chain's CDR3 is CASSPRNSGANVLTF. The DNA for the CDR3 is TGTGCCAGCAGCCCTCGGAACTCTGGGGCCAACGTCCTGACTTTC.

This chain connects TRBV5-6 to TRBJ2-2; 12 bases align to TRBD2. After removal of 7 bases from V and 2 bases from J, the junction contained 3 bases not matched to a gene. The CDR3 length is 15 residues. The germline V gene encodes CDR1 SGHDT and CDR2 YYEEEE. The CDR3 spells CASLGLAGNTGELFF. The CDR3, as DNA: TGTGCCAGCCTAGGACTAGCGGGAAACACCGGGGAGCTGTTTTTT.

V gene TRBV7-3 combines with J gene TRBJ2-1; the D gene is possibly TRBD2 (6 bases). The germline V gene encodes CDR1 SGHTA and CDR2 FQGTGA. CDR3 length: 13 residues. The germline V and J ends were trimmed by 5 bases and 9 bases, with 14 bases remaining between them. The CDR3 is CASSPDRESEQFF. The CDR3 DNA is TGTGCCAGCAGCCCGGACCGGGAGAGTGAGCAGTTCTTC.

This sequence joins TRBV5-8 and TRBJ1-3; D possibly corresponds to TRBD1 (5 bases). In germline, CDR1 is SGHTS, CDR2 YDEGEE. The CDR3 spans 15 residues. The V end lost 5 bases, the J end lost 3 bases, and 15 bases lay between the germline ends. CDR3 protein: CASSSTRDVGNTIYF. The CDR3 bases are TGTGCCAGCAGTTCCACCCGGGACGTTGGAAACACCATATATTTT.

This chain connects TRBV6-5 to TRBJ1-4; the D is unclear. Trimming stripped 6 bases from V and 8 bases from J, with 10 bases between. Germline-derived CDR1 and CDR2 are MNHEY and SVGAGI. The CDR3 is made up of 12 amino acids. CDR3 sequence: CASSPSIEKLFF. The CDR3 nucleotides read TGTGCCAGCAGCCCTTCAATCGAAAAACTGTTTTTT.

This sequence joins TRBV28 and TRBJ2-7; D is tentatively TRBD1 or TRBD2 (5 bases each). V was pared by 6 bases and J by 4 bases, with 28 bases between. Germline V gene sequence: CDR1 MDHEN, CDR2 SYDVKM. This CDR3 comprises 18 residues. The CDR3 is CASSPRTGPRGSRYEQYF. The DNA of the CDR3 is TGTGCCAGCAGCCCCAGGACGGGGCCCCGGGGTTCAAGGTACGAGCAGTACTTC.

This clone has a single count. J is TRBJ2-3 and V is TRBV4-3, with a tentative D call TRBD2 (6 bases). Trimming pared 0 bases from V and 4 bases from J, leaving 14 bases between. The germline V gene has CDR1 LGHNA and CDR2 YSLEER. CDR3 length: 16 amino acids. CDR3 sequence reads: CASSQDMGGSADTQYF. The CDR3 coding sequence is TGCGCCAGCAGCCAAGATATGGGGGGATCAGCAGATACGCAGTATTTT.

The chain links TRBV4-2 to TRBJ2-2; 13 nucleotides match TRBD2. V lost 0 bases and J lost 5; bases outside the gene matches: 9. This CDR3 has 19 amino acids. Germline V gives CDR1 LGHNA, CDR2 YNFKEQ. The CDR3 is CASSQDPGLAGKLTGELFF. DNA of the CDR3: TGTGCCAGCAGCCAAGATCCGGGACTAGCGGGAAAGTTAACCGGGGAGCTGTTTTTT.

In this sample, this clone turned up a few times. This chain joins TRBV7-9 and TRBJ2-3; D not resolved. The length of the CDR3 is 13 residues. Per the germline V gene, CDR1 is SEHNR and CDR2 is FQNEAQ (reference sequence). The ends were cut back, 5 bases at V and 4 bases at J, with 10 bases in the middle. The CDR3, as DNA: TGTGCCAGCAGCCCAAGTCAGCCAGATACGCAGTATTTT. Amino acid sequence: CASSPSQPDTQYF.

The chain links TRBV7-3 to TRBJ2-7, with 7 bases identical to TRBD1. The CDR3 length is 13 residues. From germline, CDR1 is SGHTA and CDR2 FQGTGA. The ends lost 2 bases at V and 6 bases at J; junction bases unmatched: 4. The CDR3 reads CASSLDRVAEQYF. The CDR3 bases are TGTGCCAGCAGCTTAGACAGGGTGGCCGAGCAGTACTTC.

For the CDR3, the DNA is TGTGCCAGCAGCCCTCTGGGCGGGTTAGAGACCCAGTACTTC. This gives the protein CASSPLGGLETQYF. V and J are TRBV7-4 and TRBJ2-5; TRBD2 might be the D (5 bases). This CDR3 comprises 14 residues. Trimming removed 5 bases at V and 4 bases at J, with 14 bases between. Germline values: CDR1 SGHVT, CDR2 SQSDAQ. Looking up the rest from reference TRBV7-4 and TRBJ2-5 gives the full variable domain: GAGVSQSPRYKVAKRGRDVALRCDSISGHVTLYWYRQTLGQGSEVLTYSQSDAQRDKSGRPSGRFSAERPERSVSTLKIQRTEQGDSAVYLCASSPLGGLETQYFGPGTRLLVL.

This clone was observed once. The rearrangement uses TRBV6-1 and TRBJ1-5; TRBD1 might be the D (6 bases). This CDR3 is 13 amino acids long. In germline, CDR1 is MNHNS, CDR2 SASEGT. V gave up 7 bases and J gave up 9 bases, with 16 bases separating them. The chain's CDR3 is CASTGTGMRPQHF. CDR3 DNA: TGTGCCAGCACCGGCACAGGGATGAGGCCCCAGCATTTT.

This clone has more than one count but fewer than ten. The rearrangement uses TRBV5-4 and TRBJ1-3; unclear D gene. There are 13 residues in the CDR3. Germline V gene data show CDR1 as SGHNT and CDR2 as YYREEE (reference sequence). Trimming stripped 0 bases from V and 4 bases from J, with 5 bases between. CDR3 nucleotide sequence: TGTGCCAGCAGCTTGGCACAGGGAAACACCATATATTTT. Its translation: CASSLAQGNTIYF.

The chain uses TRBV5-6 and TRBJ2-2; 7 nucleotides match TRBD1. The V segment lost 5 bases and the J segment 4 bases; nucleotides outside the gene matches: 17. Germline V lookup: CDR1 SGHDT, CDR2 YYEEEE. This CDR3 region has 18 residues. CDR3 sequence (DNA): TGTGCCAGCAGGGAGACTAAAAGGGGGACAGCAGCCACCGGGGAGCTGTTTTTT. Translation gives CASRETKRGTAATGELFF. Full variable domain (outside the CDR3, taken from reference TRBV5-6 and TRBJ2-2): DAGVTQSPTHLIKTRGQQVTLRCSPKSGHDTVSWYQQALGQGPQFIFQYYEEEERQRGNFPDRFSGHQFPNYSSELNVNALLLGDSALYLCASRETKRGTAATGELFFGEGSRLTVL.

The rearrangement uses TRBV7-8 and TRBJ1-2; TRBD1 is a possible D gene (6 bases). CDR1 and CDR2 (germline): SGHVS, FQNEAQ. V was clipped by 5 bases and J by 7 bases, with 23 bases between them. The CDR3 loop spans 16 amino acids. Here the CDR3 reads CASSAYRVGGRGGYTF. The CDR3 bases are TGTGCCAGCAGCGCCTACAGGGTCGGGGGGCGCGGTGGCTACACCTTC.

This chain joins TRBV4-2 and TRBJ1-5, with 7 nucleotides matching TRBD1. CDR1 is LGHNA, CDR2 YNFKEQ, per germline. The CDR3 runs 14 residues. The ends lost 4 bases at V and 8 bases at J; junction bases unmatched: 8. In DNA, the CDR3 is TGTGCCAGCAGCCCCAGGGGGGCCGTGGAGCCCCAGCATTTT. Translating gives CASSPRGAVEPQHF.

The CDR3 DNA reads as TGTGCCAGCGGACTTCTCACAGATACGCAGTATTTT. Translating it yields CASGLLTDTQYF. The rearrangement links TRBV7-2 to TRBJ2-3; perhaps TRBD2 as D (5 bases). Per the germline V gene, CDR1 is SGHTA and CDR2 is FQGNSA. Deletions cut 8 bases from V and 2 bases from J, with 8 bases between. The CDR3 is made up of 12 amino acids.

This CDR3 is CASSTESSYNEQFF. Written as DNA, the CDR3 is TGTGCCAGCAGCACCGAGAGCTCCTACAATGAGCAGTTCTTC. The rearrangement joins TRBV5-4 to TRBJ2-1; no clear D. This CDR3 is 14 amino acids long. Trimming stripped 4 bases from V and 0 bases from J, with 8 bases between. CDR1 SGHNT and CDR2 YYREEE come from the germline V gene (reference sequence).

The V call is TRBV21-1, the J call TRBJ1-2. TRBV21-1 corresponds to a pseudogene. This CDR3 contains 14 residues. For the CDR3, the DNA is TGTGCCAGCAGCAGTCGGACGCCTAGCTATGGCTACACCTTC. Translated, it gives CASSSRTPSYGYTF.

This sequence joins TRBV6-1 and TRBJ1-2; 8 bases fit TRBD1. The CDR3 length is 14 residues. Germline trimming cut 7 bases from V and 5 bases from J; bases unmatched to any gene: 9. Germline CDR1 reads MNHNS; CDR2 reads SASEGT. CDR3 nucleotides: TGTGCCAGCAACTTCCAGGGGGCCGGATATGGCTACACCTTC. Its protein product is CASNFQGAGYGYTF.

V is TRBV11-2 and J is TRBJ2-3; maybe TRBD2 (6 bases). The CDR3 totals 16 residues. Trimming left V 4 bases short and J 0 bases short, with 14 bases between. CDR1 is SGHAT, CDR2 FQNNGV, per germline. This CDR3 reads CASSSGRGGSTDTQYF. CDR3 bases: TGTGCCAGCAGCTCTGGAAGGGGAGGTAGCACAGATACGCAGTATTTT. The whole variable domain, remainder taken from reference TRBV11-2 and TRBJ2-3, is EAGVAQSPRYKIIEKRQSVAFWCNPISGHATLYWYQQILGQGPKLLIQFQNNGVVDDSQLPKDRFSAERLKGVDSTLKIQPAKLEDSAVYLCASSSGRGGSTDTQYFGPGTRLTVL.